A selection of T cell receptor beta chains follows, all from one sample in a study of blood T cell repertoires in COVID-19. Only in-frame clones appear in the TCRdb table, and some are missing; sequencing was by immunoSEQ multiplex PCR. This sample carries tens of thousands of clones, approximately 87% of them seen once, and the ten largest clones take more than 9.5%. The sample taken for sequencing was peripheral blood. These receptors originate from a human donor in a cohort sampled during active COVID-19. Both conserved end residues are part of each CDR3. A D gene is named only where the DNA matches it firmly. Clone size is shown for a subset of rows, as once, few, many or a class of expanded clone.

D,size,J,V,CDR3,DNA
-,-,TRBJ2-2,TRBV4-1,CASSQEGQNTGELFF,TGCGCCAGCAGCCAAGAAGGACAGAACACCGGGGAGCTGTTTTTT
TRBD1,-,TRBJ1-3,TRBV19,CASSEQGAFSGNTIYF,TGTGCCAGTAGTGAACAGGGGGCCTTCTCTGGAAACACCATATATTTT
-,few,TRBJ2-7,TRBV6-1,CASSETFSYEQYF,TGTGCCAGCAGTGAAACATTCTCCTACGAGCAGTACTTC
-,few,TRBJ1-2,TRBV20-1,CSASLGGRRDYGYTF,TGCAGTGCTAGTCTGGGGGGGAGAAGGGACTATGGCTACACCTTC
-,-,TRBJ1-4,TRBV4-1,CASSQDGRGTNEKLFF,TGCGCCAGCAGCCAAGATGGTAGGGGAACGAATGAAAAACTGTTTTTT
-,many,TRBJ2-3,TRBV14,CASSQEVGHITDTQYF,TGTGCCAGCAGCCAAGAAGTGGGACACATCACAGATACGCAGTATTTT
TRBD1,once,TRBJ1-1,TRBV7-9,CASSSGRTGKNTEAFF,TGTGCCAGCAGCTCCGGAAGGACAGGAAAGAACACTGAAGCTTTCTTT
TRBD2,once,TRBJ2-1,TRBV7-9,CASSLLGTSANEQFF,TGTGCCAGCAGCTTACTTGGGACTAGTGCCAATGAGCAGTTCTTC
TRBD1,-,TRBJ2-1,TRBV19,CASSPGQYHEQFF,TGTGCCAGTAGCCCGGGACAGTACCATGAGCAGTTCTTC
-,once,TRBJ1-3,TRBV7-9,CASSLDFRLRGNTIYF,TGTGCCAGCAGCTTAGATTTTCGGCTCAGGGGAAACACCATATATTTT
TRBD1,-,TRBJ2-5,TRBV5-1,CASSLGGQQETQYF,TGCGCCAGCAGCCTTGGGGGACAGCAAGAGACCCAGTACTTC
-,-,TRBJ2-1,TRBV3-1/TRBV3-2,CASSPGGGAAYNEQFF,TGTGCCAGCAGCCCAGGTGGGGGGGCGGCCTACAATGAGCAGTTCTTC
TRBD1,-,TRBJ1-3,TRBV5-1,CASSETGVSGNTIYF,TGCGCCAGCAGCGAGACAGGGGTCTCTGGAAACACCATATATTTT
TRBD1,-,TRBJ1-1,TRBV6-2/TRBV6-3,CASSYSGTGYTEAFF,TGTGCCAGCAGTTACTCAGGGACAGGGTACACTGAAGCTTTCTTT
-,once,TRBJ1-3,TRBV29-1,CSVAGLMPGNTIYF,TGCAGCGTCGCGGGACTGATGCCTGGAAACACCATATATTTT
TRBD1,many,TRBJ2-7,TRBV4-2,CASSPGQGAVYF,TGTGCCAGCAGCCCGGGACAGGGGGCTGTGTACTTC
-,-,TRBJ2-2,TRBV19,CASSIRGPDTGELFF,TGTGCCAGTAGTATAAGAGGGCCCGACACCGGGGAGCTGTTTTTT
-,once,TRBJ1-1,TRBV21-1,CASSSGTTPRRSKNTEAFF,TGTGCCAGCAGCAGCGGGACTACACCACGTAGGAGTAAGAACACTGAAGCTTTCTTT
-,few,TRBJ1-4,TRBV7-9,CASRSRGATNEKLFF,TGTGCCAGCAGATCTAGGGGTGCAACTAATGAAAAACTGTTTTTT
TRBD1,-,TRBJ1-4,TRBV4-1,CASSQPDRVDEKLFF,TGCGCCAGCAGCCAACCGGACAGGGTGGATGAAAAACTGTTTTTT
-,-,TRBJ1-2,TRBV5-1,CASSSGDRLYGYTF,TGCGCCAGCAGCTCGGGGGACCGTCTCTATGGCTACACCTTC
-,-,TRBJ2-3,TRBV5-4,CASSFSHISTDTQYF,TGTGCCAGCAGCTTTTCACACATTAGCACAGATACGCAGTATTTT
-,-,TRBJ1-3,TRBV2,CASSLLQGENTIYF,TGTGCCAGCAGTTTGCTTCAGGGTGAAAACACCATATATTTT
TRBD2,-,TRBJ2-4,TRBV6-2/TRBV6-3,CASSYSAGGRPWNIQYF,TGTGCCAGCAGTTACTCAGCGGGGGGCCGACCTTGGAACATTCAGTACTTC
-,-,TRBJ1-1,TRBV5-1,CASSFLAGENTEAFF,TGCGCCAGCAGCTTCTTGGCAGGGGAGAACACTGAAGCTTTCTTT
-,-,TRBJ2-3,TRBV28,CASSSYTSPDTQYF,TGTGCCAGCAGTTCCTACACTAGCCCAGATACGCAGTATTTT
TRBD2,once,TRBJ2-5,TRBV7-6,CASSLVPAGGRETQYF,TGTGCCAGCAGCTTAGTTCCAGCGGGGGGGCGTGAGACCCAGTACTTC
-,-,TRBJ1-3,TRBV2,CASSRVSPGDTIYF,TGTGCCTCCTCCAGGGTCTCCCCTGGGGACACCATATATTTT
TRBD1,-,TRBJ1-4,TRBV5-1,CASSQGQGNEKLFF,TGCGCCAGCAGCCAGGGACAGGGGAATGAAAAACTGTTTTTT
TRBD2,-,TRBJ2-3,TRBV6-6,CASRASGGSDTQYF,TGTGCCAGCAGGGCTAGCGGGGGTAGCGATACGCAGTATTTT
-,-,TRBJ1-4,TRBV28,CASSLIGATNEKLFF,TGTGCCAGCAGTTTGATCGGTGCAACTAATGAAAAACTGTTTTTT
-,-,TRBJ1-3,TRBV19,CASSSVMASGNTIYF,TGTGCCAGTAGTTCTGTCATGGCCTCTGGAAACACCATATATTTT